Sequencing of this T cell receptor (beta chain) was carried out in a study of cytomegalovirus exposure and HLA in healthy donors. The PCR used 60 Vbeta and 13 Jbeta primers. Sequenced by immunoSEQ multiplex PCR; TCRdb stores in-frame clones only, minus some. Among fewer than 150,000 clones listed, roughly three quarters were seen once. Worth noting for this clone: Antigen: not known.

The J segment lost 1 base and the V segment lost 5 bases, leaving 6 bases of the junction unmatched. The germline V gene encodes CDR1 SNHLY and CDR2 FYNNEI. The CDR3 loop spans 15 amino acids. Whole-study results and caveats: Most subjects' HLA-A and HLA-B alleles were reportedly predicted from TCR beta sequences. Later analysis suggested links between common viral pathogens and several top significant clusters. The listing of 150 to 200 TCR beta chains classed them as cytomegalovirus-associated. Later on, a genetic analysis was performed. It linked a missense variant in DCLRE1C with V- and J-gene trimming of TCR beta.

The sample was PBMCs. The chain recombines TRBV2 with TRBJ1-1; 8 bases are a match to TRBD1. The sequence came from a man aged 35-49 years in good health and CMV-seronegative. CDR3 region: CASSPWQGANTEAFF. CDR3 DNA: TGTGCCAGCAGTCCCTGGCAGGGGGCGAACACTGAAGCTTTCTTT.